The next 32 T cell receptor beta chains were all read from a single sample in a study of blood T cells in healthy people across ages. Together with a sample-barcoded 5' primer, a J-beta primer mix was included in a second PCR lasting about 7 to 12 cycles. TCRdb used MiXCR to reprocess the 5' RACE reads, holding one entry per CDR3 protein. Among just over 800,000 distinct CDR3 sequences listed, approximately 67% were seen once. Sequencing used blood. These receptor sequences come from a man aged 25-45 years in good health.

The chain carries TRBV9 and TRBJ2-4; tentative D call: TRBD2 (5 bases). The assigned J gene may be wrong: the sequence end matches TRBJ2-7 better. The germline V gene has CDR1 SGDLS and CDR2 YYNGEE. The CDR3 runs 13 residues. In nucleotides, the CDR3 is TGTGCCAGCAGCGCTTCGGCGAGCGGCGAGCAGTACTTC. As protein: CASSASASGEQYF.

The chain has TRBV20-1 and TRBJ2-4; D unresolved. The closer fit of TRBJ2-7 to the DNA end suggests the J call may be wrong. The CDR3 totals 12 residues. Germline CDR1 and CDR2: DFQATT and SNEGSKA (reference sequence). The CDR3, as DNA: TGCAGTGCTCCAGTCGGGCAATACGAGCAGTACTTC. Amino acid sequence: CSAPVGQYEQYF.

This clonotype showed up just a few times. The CDR3 here is CASRSTGGAYYGYTF. CDR3 nucleotides: TGCGCCAGCAGGAGTACAGGGGGCGCTTACTATGGCTACACCTTC. The chain recombines TRBV5-1 with TRBJ1-2; TRBD1 agrees at 9 bases. CDR3 size: 15 residues. The germline V gene has CDR1 SGHRS and CDR2 YFSETQ. Trimming cost V 5 bases and J 3 bases; bases outside gene matches: 8.

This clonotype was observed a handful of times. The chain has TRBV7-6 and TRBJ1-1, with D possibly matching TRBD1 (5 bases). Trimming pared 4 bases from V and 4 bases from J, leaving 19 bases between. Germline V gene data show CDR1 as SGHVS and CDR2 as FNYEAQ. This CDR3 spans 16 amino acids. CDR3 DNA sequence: TGTGCCAGCAGCTACCCAGGCGGGGGTATAGGCACTGAAGCTTTCTTT. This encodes CASSYPGGGIGTEAFF.

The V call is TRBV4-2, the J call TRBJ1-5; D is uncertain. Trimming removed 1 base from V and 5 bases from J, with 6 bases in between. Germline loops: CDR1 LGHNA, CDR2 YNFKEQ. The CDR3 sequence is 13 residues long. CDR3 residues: CASSQGNDQPQHF. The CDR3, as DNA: TGTGCCAGCAGCCAAGGAAACGATCAGCCCCAGCATTTT.

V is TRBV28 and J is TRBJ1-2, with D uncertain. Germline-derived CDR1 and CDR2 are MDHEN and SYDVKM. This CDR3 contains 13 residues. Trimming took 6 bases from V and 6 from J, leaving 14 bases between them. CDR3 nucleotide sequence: TGTGCCAGCAGACACGGGCGTGAAGATGGCTACACCTTC. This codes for CASRHGREDGYTF.

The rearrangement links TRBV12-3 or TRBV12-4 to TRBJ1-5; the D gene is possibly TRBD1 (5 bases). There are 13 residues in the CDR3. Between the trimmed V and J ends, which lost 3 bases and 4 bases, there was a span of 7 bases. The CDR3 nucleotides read TGTGCCAGCAGTTTCAGGGTTAATCAGCCCCAGCATTTT. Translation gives CASSFRVNQPQHF.

CDR3 DNA: TGCAGTGCGCTAACAATCTCTACGAACACTGAAGCTTTCTTT. Translating it yields CSALTISTNTEAFF. This rearrangement joins TRBV20-1 to TRBJ1-1; unclear D gene. V was pared by 6 bases and J by 1 base, with 15 bases between. CDR1 and CDR2 (germline): DFQATT, SNEGSKA (reference sequence). The length of the CDR3 is 14 residues.

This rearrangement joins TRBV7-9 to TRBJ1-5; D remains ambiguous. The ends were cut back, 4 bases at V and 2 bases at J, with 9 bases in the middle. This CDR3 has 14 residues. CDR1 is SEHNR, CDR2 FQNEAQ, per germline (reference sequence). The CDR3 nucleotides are TGTGCCAGCAGCTCGGCACATGGCAATCAGCCCCAGCATTTT. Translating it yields CASSSAHGNQPQHF.

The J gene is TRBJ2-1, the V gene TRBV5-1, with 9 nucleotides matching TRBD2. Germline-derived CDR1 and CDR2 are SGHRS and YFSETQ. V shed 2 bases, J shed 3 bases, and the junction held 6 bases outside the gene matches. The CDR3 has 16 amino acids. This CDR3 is CASSFQRGVLYNEQFF. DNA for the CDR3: TGCGCCAGCAGCTTCCAGCGGGGGGTCCTCTACAATGAGCAGTTCTTC.

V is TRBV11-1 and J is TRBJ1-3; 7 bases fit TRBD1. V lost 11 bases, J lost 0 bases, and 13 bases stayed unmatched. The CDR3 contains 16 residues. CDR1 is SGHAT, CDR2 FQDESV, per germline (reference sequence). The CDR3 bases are TGTGCCGGCACCCCGGGACAGCTGCTCTCTGGAAACACCATATATTTT. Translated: CAGTPGQLLSGNTIYF.

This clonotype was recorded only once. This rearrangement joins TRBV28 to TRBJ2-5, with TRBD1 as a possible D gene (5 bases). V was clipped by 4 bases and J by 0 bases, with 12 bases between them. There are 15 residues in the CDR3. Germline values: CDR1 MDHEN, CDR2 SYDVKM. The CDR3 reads CASSSDMRYQETQYF. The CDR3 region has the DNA TGTGCCAGCAGTTCGGACATGAGGTACCAAGAGACCCAGTACTTC.

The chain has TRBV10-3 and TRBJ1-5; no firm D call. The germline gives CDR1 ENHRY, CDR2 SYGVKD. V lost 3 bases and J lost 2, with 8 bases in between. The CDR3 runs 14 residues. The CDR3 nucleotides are TGTGCCATCAGTGACAGGCTCGGCAATCAGCCCCAGCATTTT. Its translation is CAISDRLGNQPQHF.

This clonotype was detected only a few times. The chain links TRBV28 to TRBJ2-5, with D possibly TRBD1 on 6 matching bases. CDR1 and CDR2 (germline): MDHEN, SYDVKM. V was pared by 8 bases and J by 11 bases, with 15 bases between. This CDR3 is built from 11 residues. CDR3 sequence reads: CASGAGAVQYF. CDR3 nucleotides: TGTGCCAGCGGTGCAGGGGCGGTGCAGTACTTC. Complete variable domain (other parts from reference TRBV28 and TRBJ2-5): DVKVTQSSRYLVKRTGEKVFLECVQDMDHENMFWYRQDPGLGLRLIYFSYDVKMKEKGDIPEGYSVSREKKERFSLILESASTNQTSMYLCASGAGAVQYFGPGTRLLVL.

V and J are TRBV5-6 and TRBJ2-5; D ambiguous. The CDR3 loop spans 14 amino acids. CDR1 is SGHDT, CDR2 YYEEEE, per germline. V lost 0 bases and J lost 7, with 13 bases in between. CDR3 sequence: CASSLENSRVTQYF. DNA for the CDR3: TGTGCCAGCAGCTTGGAGAATTCAAGAGTGACCCAGTACTTC.

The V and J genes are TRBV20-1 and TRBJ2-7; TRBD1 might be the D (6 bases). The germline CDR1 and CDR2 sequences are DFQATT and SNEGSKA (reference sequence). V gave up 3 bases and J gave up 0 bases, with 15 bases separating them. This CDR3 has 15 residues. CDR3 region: CSARNRQETSYEQYF. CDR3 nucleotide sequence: TGCAGTGCTAGGAACAGACAGGAGACCTCCTACGAGCAGTACTTC.

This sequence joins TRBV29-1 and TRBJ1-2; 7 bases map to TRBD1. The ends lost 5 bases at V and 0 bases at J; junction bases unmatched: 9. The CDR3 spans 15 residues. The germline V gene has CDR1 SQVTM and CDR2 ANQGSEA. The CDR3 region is CSVFDSGQSNYGYTF. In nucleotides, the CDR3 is TGCAGCGTTTTTGACTCGGGACAGTCTAACTATGGCTACACCTTC.

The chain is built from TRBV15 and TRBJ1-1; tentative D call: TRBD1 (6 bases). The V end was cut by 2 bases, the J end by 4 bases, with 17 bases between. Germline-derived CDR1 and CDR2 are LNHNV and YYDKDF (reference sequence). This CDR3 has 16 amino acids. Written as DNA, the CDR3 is TGTGCCACCAGCAGATGGTCGGGGGCCCAGTCCACTGAAGCTTTCTTT. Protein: CATSRWSGAQSTEAFF. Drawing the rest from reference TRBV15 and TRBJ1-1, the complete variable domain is DAMVIQNPRYQVTQFGKPVTLSCSQTLNHNVMYWYQQKSSQAPKLLFHYYDKDFNNEADTPDNFQSRRPNTSFCFLDIRSPGLGDTAMYLCATSRWSGAQSTEAFFGQGTRLTVV.

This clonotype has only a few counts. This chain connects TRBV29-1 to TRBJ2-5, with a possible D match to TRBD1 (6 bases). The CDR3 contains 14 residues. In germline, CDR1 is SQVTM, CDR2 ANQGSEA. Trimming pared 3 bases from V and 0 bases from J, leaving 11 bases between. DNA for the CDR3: TGCAGCGTTGAGCGTGGGACATACCAAGAGACCCAGTACTTC. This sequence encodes CSVERGTYQETQYF.

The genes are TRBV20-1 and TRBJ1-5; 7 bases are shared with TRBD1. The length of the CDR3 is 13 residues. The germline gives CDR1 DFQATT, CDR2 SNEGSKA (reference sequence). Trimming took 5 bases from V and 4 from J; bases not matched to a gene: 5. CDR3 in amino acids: CSAGIQGNQPQHF. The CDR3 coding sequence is TGCAGTGCTGGCATACAGGGGAATCAGCCCCAGCATTTT.

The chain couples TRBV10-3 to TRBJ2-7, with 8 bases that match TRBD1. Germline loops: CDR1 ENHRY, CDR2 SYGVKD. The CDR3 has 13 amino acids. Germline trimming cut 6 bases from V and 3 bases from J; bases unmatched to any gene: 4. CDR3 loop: CAIRGTGIYEQYF. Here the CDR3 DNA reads TGTGCCATCAGAGGGACAGGCATCTACGAGCAGTACTTC.

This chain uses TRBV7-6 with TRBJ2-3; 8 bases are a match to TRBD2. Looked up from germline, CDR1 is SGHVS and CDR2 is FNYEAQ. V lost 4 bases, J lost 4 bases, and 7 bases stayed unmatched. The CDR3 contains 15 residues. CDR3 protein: CASSYHGGASDTQYF. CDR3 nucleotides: TGTGCCAGCAGCTATCACGGGGGGGCCTCAGATACGCAGTATTTT.

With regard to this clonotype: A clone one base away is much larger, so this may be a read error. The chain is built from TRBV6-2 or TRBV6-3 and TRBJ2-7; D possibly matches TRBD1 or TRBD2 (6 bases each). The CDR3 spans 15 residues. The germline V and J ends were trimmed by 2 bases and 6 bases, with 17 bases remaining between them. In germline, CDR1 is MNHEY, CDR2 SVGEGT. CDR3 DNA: TGTGCCAGCAGTTACCCTACAGGGAGGTTCAGCGAGCAGTACTTC. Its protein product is CASSYPTGRFSEQYF.

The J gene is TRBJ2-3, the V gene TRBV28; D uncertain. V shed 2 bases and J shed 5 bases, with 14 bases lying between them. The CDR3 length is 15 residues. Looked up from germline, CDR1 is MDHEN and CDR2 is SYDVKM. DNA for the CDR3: TGTGCCAGCAGTTTAAAGACCTATCCAGGAGATACGCAGTATTTT. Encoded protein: CASSLKTYPGDTQYF.

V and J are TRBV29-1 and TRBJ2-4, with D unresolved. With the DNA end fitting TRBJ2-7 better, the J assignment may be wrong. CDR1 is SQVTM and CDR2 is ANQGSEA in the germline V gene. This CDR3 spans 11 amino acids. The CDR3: CSAHSSYEQYF. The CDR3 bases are TGCAGCGCACACTCATCTTACGAGCAGTACTTC.

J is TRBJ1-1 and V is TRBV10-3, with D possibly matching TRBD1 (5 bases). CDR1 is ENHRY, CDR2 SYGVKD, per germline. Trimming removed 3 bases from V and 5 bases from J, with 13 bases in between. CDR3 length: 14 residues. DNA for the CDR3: TGTGCCATCAGTGACCTGGGGGGGAGAACTGAAGCTTTCTTT. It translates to CAISDLGGRTEAFF.

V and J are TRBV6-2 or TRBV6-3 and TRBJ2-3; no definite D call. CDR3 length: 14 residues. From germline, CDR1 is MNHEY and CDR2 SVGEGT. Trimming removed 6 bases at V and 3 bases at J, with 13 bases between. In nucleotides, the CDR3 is TGTGCCAGCAGATCTACATTCTCAACAGATACGCAGTATTTT. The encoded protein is CASRSTFSTDTQYF.

Written as DNA, the CDR3 is TGTGCCAGCAGAGGAGGGGAATATGGCTACACCTTC. Protein: CASRGGEYGYTF. V is TRBV6-5 and J is TRBJ1-2; a possible D gene is TRBD1 (5 bases). Trimming pared 6 bases from V and 5 bases from J, leaving 10 bases between. Germline loops: CDR1 MNHEY, CDR2 SVGAGI. The CDR3 is 12 residues long.

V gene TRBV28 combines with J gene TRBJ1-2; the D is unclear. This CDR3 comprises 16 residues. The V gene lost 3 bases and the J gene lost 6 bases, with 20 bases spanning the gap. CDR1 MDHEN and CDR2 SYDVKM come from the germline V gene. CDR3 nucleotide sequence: TGTGCCAGCAGTTTCTACGGTGTGCAGGCCGTTGATGGCTACACCTTC. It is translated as CASSFYGVQAVDGYTF.

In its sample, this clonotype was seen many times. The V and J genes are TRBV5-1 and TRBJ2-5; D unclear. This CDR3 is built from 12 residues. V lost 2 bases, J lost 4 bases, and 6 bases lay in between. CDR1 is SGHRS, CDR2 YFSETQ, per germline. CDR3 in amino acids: CASSFTVETQYF. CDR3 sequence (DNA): TGCGCCAGCAGCTTCACCGTAGAGACCCAGTACTTC. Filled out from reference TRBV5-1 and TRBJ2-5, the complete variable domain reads KAGVTQTPRYLIKTRGQQVTLSCSPISGHRSVSWYQQTPGQGLQFLFEYFSETQRNKGNFPGRFSGRQFSNSRSEMNVSTLELGDSALYLCASSFTVETQYFGPGTRLLVL.

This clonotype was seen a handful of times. This chain's CDR3 is CASSLWDRGAYEQYF. The DNA of the CDR3 is TGTGCCAGCAGCTTATGGGACAGGGGGGCCTACGAGCAGTACTTC. The chain uses TRBV7-2 and TRBJ2-7; 11 nucleotides agree with TRBD1. With V trimmed by 2 bases and J by 2 bases, 2 bases remained unmatched. CDR1 is SGHTA and CDR2 is FQGNSA in the germline V gene. The CDR3 runs to 15 residues.

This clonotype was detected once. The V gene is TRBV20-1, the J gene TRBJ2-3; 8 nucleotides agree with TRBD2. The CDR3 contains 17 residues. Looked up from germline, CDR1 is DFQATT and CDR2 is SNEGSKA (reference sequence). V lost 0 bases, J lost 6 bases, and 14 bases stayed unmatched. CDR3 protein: CSARDNELADRRDTQYF. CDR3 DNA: TGCAGTGCTAGAGATAATGAACTAGCGGACAGAAGGGATACGCAGTATTTT.